The clone carrying this T cell receptor (beta chain) was seen only a few times. These data belong to a study of beta chain features in type 1 diabetes. Reverse transcription of all isolated RNA meant that expressed TCRB transcripts were sequenced. Libraries were prepared by immunoSEQ multiplex PCR; TCRdb keeps only in-frame clonotypes and omits some of them. The table lists more than 85,000 clones, less than 40% of them singletons. After removal of 8 bases from V and 6 bases from J, the junction contained 22 bases not matched to a gene. The CDR3 runs 18 residues. CDR1 and CDR2 (germline): MNHEY, SMNVEV (reference sequence).

This receptor was obtained from a woman under 30 in good health. V and J are TRBV27 and TRBJ2-7, with TRBD2 matching 10 bases. Sequenced material: stem cell memory CD4+ T cells from blood. In DNA form, the CDR3 reads TGTGCCAGCTCAGTTTATGGCCCTAGCGGGAGTATAGGGAGCGAGCAGTACTTC. It encodes CASSVYGPSGSIGSEQYF.